This TCR beta chain is drawn from a study of blood T cell repertoires in COVID-19. Study details: The study drew acute and convalescent COVID-19 samples from the United States, Italy and Spain.

Source study methods: How many nucleated cells were present was estimated from reference gene primer amplification. Sequenced by immunoSEQ multiplex PCR; TCRdb stores in-frame clones only, minus some. The V and J calls and clone size come from that table; D and trimming were worked out from the DNA. The sample records 210,000 or so clones, 80% to 85% being singletons. Trimming shortened V by 0 bases and J by 6 bases, and 6 bases separated the two germline ends. The CDR3 covers 13 residues. Germline-derived CDR1 and CDR2 are SGHTA and FQGNSA. The chain is built from TRBV7-2 and TRBJ1-5, with D hard to call. Material: peripheral blood. This receptor was identified in a woman of 80 years or more with active or convalescent COVID-19. The CDR3 coding sequence is TGTGCCAGCAGCTTAGCCCGGGGTCAGCCCCAGCATTTT. It is translated as CASSLARGQPQHF.